This T cell receptor (beta chain) was sequenced during a study of cytomegalovirus exposure and HLA in healthy donors. The CDR3 sequence is 18 residues long. CDR1 and CDR2 (germline): GTSNPN, SVGIG (reference sequence). Trimming took off 2 bases at V and 6 bases at J, with 26 bases between the two ends. A multiplex PCR was run with 60 Vbeta primers and 13 Jbeta primers. Sequencing was performed with immunoSEQ multiplex PCR; in TCRdb, only in-frame clones are kept and a portion is missing. The table records fewer than 120,000 clones, 80% to 85% of them present only once. With regard to this clone: Its antigen is not identified.

Study-wide points: Immune exposure information available was restricted to CMV serostatus. Earlier analysis yielded a pattern in which most TCR beta V segments were productive about 90% or about 30% of the time. V- and J-gene trimming of TCR beta was linked (in a later analysis) to a missense DCLRE1C variant.

The rearrangement uses TRBV30 and TRBJ1-5; tentatively, D is TRBD1 (5 bases). The clonotype originates from a woman in her sixties or seventies in good health and CMV-seropositive. Input material: PBMCs. The CDR3 here is CAWSTPPRGGRPLQPQHF. The DNA for the CDR3 is TGTGCCTGGAGTACCCCGCCCCGGGGCGGGAGGCCCCTTCAGCCCCAGCATTTT.